The clone carrying this T cell receptor beta chain was seen just once. The V end was cut by 0 bases, the J end by 4 bases, with 9 bases between. The CDR3 runs 14 residues. The germline gives CDR1 SNHLY, CDR2 FYNNEI. This record belongs to a study of blood T cell repertoires in COVID-19. Across the study: There were acute and convalescent COVID-19 samples, and they came from the United States, Italy and Spain. The analysed material was cDNA or gDNA that came from T cells, B-cell-depleted T cells, or PBMCs.

Grouping used clinical history reported by participants in a survey and questionnaire. As processed by the authors: Amplified reference gene primers provided the basis for estimating nucleated cell counts. TCRdb keeps only in-frame clones here, not all; method: immunoSEQ multiplex PCR. V and J calls and clone size are as listed in that table; D and trimming were resolved from the DNA. Of around 230,000 clones detected, 86% appear once; the ten largest clones hold about 4%. This chain links TRBV2 with TRBJ1-2; tentatively, D is TRBD1 (5 bases). Sequencing was performed on PBMCs or T cells enriched from blood (not recorded which). The TCR was taken from a woman in her thirties or forties with acute COVID-19. In DNA form, the CDR3 reads TGTGCCAGCAGTGAAGCAGGCAGGGTCTATGGCTACACCTTC. Amino acid sequence: CASSEAGRVYGYTF.